These 15 T cell receptor beta chains came from one sample sequenced in a study of blood T cell repertoires in COVID-19. Sequencing was performed with immunoSEQ multiplex PCR; in TCRdb, only in-frame clones are kept and a portion is missing. Here the sample spans roughly 420,000 clones, approximately 88% being singletons. Sequencing input: PBMCs or T cells enriched from blood (not recorded which). The receptors stem from a woman in her thirties with acute COVID-19.

The chain combines TRBV9 with TRBJ1-2; TRBD1 might be the D (5 bases). From germline, CDR1 is SGDLS and CDR2 YYNGEE. V was pared by 0 bases and J by 7 bases, with 7 bases between. This CDR3 is 12 amino acids long. The CDR3 nucleotides read TGTGCCAGCAGCGTAGTCGGGGGTGGCTACACCTTC. Protein: CASSVVGGGYTF.

V and J are TRBV11-2 and TRBJ1-1; D uncertain. V shed 0 bases and J shed 5 bases, with 7 bases lying between them. The CDR3 extends over 13 amino acids. In germline, CDR1 is SGHAT, CDR2 FQNNGV. The CDR3 spells CASSLERRTEAFF. CDR3 in DNA: TGTGCCAGCAGCTTAGAAAGGAGAACTGAAGCTTTCTTT.

The chain couples TRBV5-1 to TRBJ2-1, with TRBD2 as a possible D gene (5 bases). Germline assignment: CDR1 SGHRS and CDR2 YFSETQ. The ends were cut back, 1 base at V and 10 bases at J, with 18 bases in the middle. This CDR3 contains 15 residues. CDR3 sequence reads: CASSLRGSDGREQFF. In DNA, the CDR3 is TGCGCCAGCAGCTTGAGAGGGAGCGACGGTAGAGAGCAGTTCTTC.

The chain has TRBV20-1 and TRBJ2-1; D possibly corresponds to TRBD1 (6 bases). CDR1 and CDR2 from the germline V gene are DFQATT and SNEGSKA (reference sequence). V was shortened by 3 bases and J by 8 bases, with 17 bases between the two germline ends. The CDR3 is 14 residues long. As DNA, the CDR3 is TGCAGTGCTAGTGGCAGGGGCCCCTGGGATGAGCAGTTCTTC. It codes for CSASGRGPWDEQFF.

This clone was detected only a few times. The chain couples TRBV7-6 to TRBJ1-6; 7 bases are a match to TRBD1. The CDR3 totals 16 residues. V trimming: 5 bases; J trimming: 7 bases; junction bases outside the gene matches: 11. CDR1 SGHVS and CDR2 FNYEAQ come from the germline V gene. As DNA, the CDR3 is TGTGCCAGCAGCCGAACGACCAGGGGGGAAAATTCACCCCTCCACTTT. Translation: CASSRTTRGENSPLHF. Full variable domain (remainder filled in from reference TRBV7-6 and TRBJ1-6): GAGVSQSPRYKVTKRGQDVALRCDPISGHVSLYWYRQALGQGPEFLTYFNYEAQQDKSGLPNDRFSAERPEGSISTLTIQRTEQRDSAMYRCASSRTTRGENSPLHFGNGTRLTVT.

The chain carries TRBV10-2 and TRBJ1-2; 7 bases are shared with TRBD1. CDR1 is WSHSY, CDR2 SAAADI, per germline. The CDR3 runs to 13 residues. V lost 6 bases to trimming and J lost 4 bases; unmatched junction nucleotides: 5. The CDR3 reads CASRGTELYGYTF. The CDR3 DNA sequence: TGCGCCAGCAGAGGGACAGAACTCTATGGCTACACCTTC.

The chain is built from TRBV7-8 and TRBJ1-2, with D possibly being TRBD1 (5 bases). V shed 5 bases and J shed 5 bases, with 9 bases lying between them. CDR3 length equals 12 residues. Germline V gene sequence: CDR1 SGHVS, CDR2 FQNEAQ. Written as DNA, the CDR3 is TGTGCCAGCAGCCAAGACAGTTATGGCTACACCTTC. Translation gives CASSQDSYGYTF. Looking up the rest from reference TRBV7-8 and TRBJ1-2 gives the full variable domain: GAGVSQSPRYKVAKRGQDVALRCDPISGHVSLFWYQQALGQGPEFLTYFQNEAQLDKSGLPSDRFFAERPEGSVSTLKIQRTQQEDSAVYLCASSQDSYGYTFGSGTRLTVV.

This clone has more than one count but fewer than ten. The CDR3 DNA is TGTGCCAGCAGCTTAAGCCGGTACGAGCAGTACTTC. It is translated as CASSLSRYEQYF. V gene TRBV11-1 combines with J gene TRBJ2-7; D gene unclear. V was trimmed by 2 bases and J by 4 bases, leaving 6 bases between them. The CDR3 loop spans 12 amino acids. Per the germline V gene, CDR1 is SGHAT and CDR2 is FQDESV (reference sequence). The full variable domain, rest sourced from reference TRBV11-1 and TRBJ2-7, is EAEVAQSPRYKITEKSQAVAFWCDPISGHATLYWYRQILGQGPELLVQFQDESVVDDSQLPKDRFSAERLKGVDSTLKIQPAELGDSAMYLCASSLSRYEQYFGPGTRLTVT.

The rearrangement uses TRBV11-2 and TRBJ1-6; a weak D match, TRBD1 (5 bases). The CDR3 is made up of 19 amino acids. V was cut by 3 bases and J by 0 bases, with 18 bases left in between. CDR1 and CDR2 (germline): SGHAT, FQNNGV. CDR3 nucleotides: TGTGCCAGCAGCTTGATCGGGGGGAAGGGGAGCTCCTATAATTCACCCCTCCACTTT. It is translated as CASSLIGGKGSSYNSPLHF.

The CDR3 sequence: CSVERTGGLINEQFF. The CDR3 DNA reads as TGCAGCGTTGAACGGACAGGGGGTTTGATCAATGAGCAGTTCTTC. The chain is built from TRBV29-1 and TRBJ2-1, with 10 bases aligning to TRBD1. Germline trimming cut 2 bases from V and 6 bases from J; bases unmatched to any gene: 7. Germline CDR1 is SQVTM and CDR2 is ANQGSEA. The CDR3 loop spans 15 amino acids.

This clone appeared once. V is TRBV29-1 and J is TRBJ2-3; 11 bases fit TRBD2. This CDR3 is 14 amino acids long. Germline loops: CDR1 SQVTM, CDR2 ANQGSEA. Trimming cost V 6 bases and J 6 bases; bases outside gene matches: 8. The CDR3 DNA reads as TGCAGCGTAAAACTAGCGGGGGAGGGGGATACGCAGTATTTT. This translates into CSVKLAGEGDTQYF.

The rearrangement links TRBV2 to TRBJ2-1; 8 bases are a match to TRBD2. V trimming: 4 bases; J trimming: 5 bases; junction bases outside the gene matches: 13. The V gene's germline CDR1 is SNHLY and CDR2 FYNNEI. CDR3 size: 17 residues. CDR3 protein: CASSAVLGGVFNNEQFF. CDR3 sequence (DNA): TGTGCCAGCAGTGCGGTTCTCGGGGGGGTCTTTAACAATGAGCAGTTCTTC.

This clone has just one count. CDR3 DNA: TGTGCCAGCAGAAGGGCGGTGGGGACTACCTACGAGCAGTACTTC. It is translated as CASRRAVGTTYEQYF. V and J are TRBV27 and TRBJ2-7, with 7 bases lining up with TRBD2. V dropped 6 bases and J dropped 2; count of bases not matched to a gene: 10. This CDR3 has 15 residues. Germline CDR1 and CDR2: MNHEY and SMNVEV (reference sequence).

This clone was found a few times. The chain employs TRBV10-2 and TRBJ1-5; D gene ambiguous. The germline gives CDR1 WSHSY, CDR2 SAAADI. V lost 3 bases and J lost 0, with 6 bases in between. The CDR3 totals 14 residues. DNA for the CDR3: TGCGCCAGCAGTGATTCAGATAGCAATCAGCCCCAGCATTTT. This sequence encodes CASSDSDSNQPQHF.

This clone was seen just once. The rearrangement links TRBV12-5 to TRBJ1-2, with D possibly TRBD1 on 5 matching bases. CDR3 length: 15 amino acids. Trimming removed 5 bases at V and 8 bases at J, with 21 bases between. CDR1 is LGHNT and CDR2 is FRNRAP in the germline V gene. The DNA of the CDR3 is TGTGCTAGTGGTGGGGCTTTTGGGAGTGCGGGGGGCTACACCTTC. Its protein product is CASGGAFGSAGGYTF.